These 5 T cell receptor beta chains came from one sample sequenced in a study of blood T cell repertoires in COVID-19. The protocol was immunoSEQ multiplex PCR, while the TCRdb copy is restricted to in-frame clones and leaves out a portion. There are some 74,000 clones in the sample; 70% to 85% occur only once, and about 10% lies in the top ten. The sample comprised peripheral blood. The receptors derive from a woman aged 45-65 years with acute or convalescent COVID-19.

CDR3 amino acids: CASRQRLAAQETQYF. The CDR3 DNA sequence: TGTGCCAGCAGACAGCGACTAGCGGCACAAGAGACCCAGTACTTC. V and J are TRBV5-4 and TRBJ2-5; 9 nucleotides match TRBD2. The CDR3 runs 15 residues. V shed 5 bases, J shed 2 bases, and the junction held 7 bases outside the gene matches. Germline V gene data show CDR1 as SGHNT and CDR2 as YYREEE (reference sequence).

This chain joins TRBV9 and TRBJ2-7; TRBD1 agrees at 8 bases. The V and J ends lost 3 bases and 2 bases, in that order; junction bases with no gene match: 7. The CDR3 consists of 15 residues. Germline CDR1 SGDLS, CDR2 YYNGEE. The CDR3 DNA reads TGTGCCAGCAGCGACCGACAGGGGTTCACCTACGAGCAGTACTTC. Protein product: CASSDRQGFTYEQYF.

The chain joins TRBV10-3 to TRBJ2-1, with a possible D match to TRBD1 (7 bases). The CDR3 has 13 residues. Per germline, CDR1 ENHRY and CDR2 SYGVKD. The germline V and J ends were trimmed by 6 bases and 4 bases, with 10 bases remaining between them. The CDR3 loop is CAIREGQYNEQFF. In DNA, the CDR3 is TGTGCCATCAGGGAGGGACAGTACAATGAGCAGTTCTTC.

The chain employs TRBV28 and TRBJ2-7; possibly TRBD2 for D (7 bases). Between the trimmed V and J ends, which lost 7 bases and 2 bases, there was a span of 15 bases. Germline V gene data show CDR1 as MDHEN and CDR2 as SYDVKM. The CDR3 has 14 amino acids. CDR3 protein: CASTRGAFTYEQYF. CDR3 coding DNA: TGTGCCAGCACCCGGGGGGCTTTTACCTACGAGCAGTACTTC.

CDR3 nucleotides: TGCGCCAGCAGCCCCGGACTAGACGGGGCCGAGCAGTACTTC. Translating gives CASSPGLDGAEQYF. The V gene is TRBV5-1, the J gene TRBJ2-7; 7 bases agree with TRBD2. The CDR3 is 14 amino acids. The V gene end was trimmed by 4 bases and the J gene end by 6 bases; junction bases not matched to a gene: 10. Germline assignment: CDR1 SGHRS and CDR2 YFSETQ.